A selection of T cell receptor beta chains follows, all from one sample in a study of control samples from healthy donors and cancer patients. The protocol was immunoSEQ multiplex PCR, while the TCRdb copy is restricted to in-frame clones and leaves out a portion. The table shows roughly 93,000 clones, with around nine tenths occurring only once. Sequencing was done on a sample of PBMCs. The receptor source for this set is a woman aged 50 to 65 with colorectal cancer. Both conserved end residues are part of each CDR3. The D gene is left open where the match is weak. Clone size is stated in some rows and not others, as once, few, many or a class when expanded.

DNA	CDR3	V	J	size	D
TGTGCCAGCAGTTGGACAGGGCAGAACACTGAAGCTTTCTTT	CASSWTGQNTEAFF	TRBV28	TRBJ1-1	-	TRBD1
TGTGCCAGCAGCTTATTGGGGGGTTCCCTTCCAGATACGCAGTATTTT	CASSLLGGSLPDTQYF	TRBV7-9	TRBJ2-3	-	-
TGTGCCAGTAGTATAGATCTGACAGGGGGGAAAGGTACCACTGAAGCTTTCTTT	CASSIDLTGGKGTTEAFF	TRBV19	TRBJ1-1	-	TRBD1
TGTGCCATCAGTGAGTCTGGCAGGAGTTCAAATGAAAAACTGTTTTTT	CAISESGRSSNEKLFF	TRBV10-3	TRBJ1-4	-	-
TGTGCCTGGAGTTTGCAGTCCGGGACTCTAAACACTGAAGCTTTCTTT	CAWSLQSGTLNTEAFF	TRBV30	TRBJ1-1	-	-
TGTGCCAGCAGCGTAGGACAGGGTACGGACTATGGCTACACCTTC	CASSVGQGTDYGYTF	TRBV9	TRBJ1-2	-	TRBD1
TGTGCCAGTAGTGCCGGGACTAGCGGGGGTGGAGAGACCCAGTACTTC	CASSAGTSGGGETQYF	TRBV19	TRBJ2-5	-	TRBD2
TGTGCCAGTATTCCGTCAGGGAGCACTGAAGCTTTCTTT	CASIPSGSTEAFF	TRBV19	TRBJ1-1	-	-
TGTGCCAGCAGACCTTACGGGGGCAGGACAGATACGCAGTATTTT	CASRPYGGRTDTQYF	TRBV28	TRBJ2-3	-	-
TGTGCCAGCAGTGAAGCAAGGATAGTCGGGTTCCCTGAAAAACTGTTTTTT	CASSEARIVGFPEKLFF	TRBV6-1	TRBJ1-4	-	-
TGTGCCAGCAGCCAAGTCACAGCGGGGGGCGGGAACACCGGGGAGCTGTTTTTT	CASSQVTAGGGNTGELFF	TRBV4-2	TRBJ2-2	few	TRBD2
TGTGCCTGGAGTTCGGGACAGTTCTATGGCTACACCTTC	CAWSSGQFYGYTF	TRBV30	TRBJ1-2	few	TRBD1
TGTGCCAGTTCCTCTACAGGGGAAGAGACCCAGTACTTC	CASSSTGEETQYF	TRBV19	TRBJ2-5	-	TRBD1
TGCGCCAGCAGCCAAGGGGTCTTCTGGACCGGGGAGCTGTTTTTT	CASSQGVFWTGELFF	TRBV4-3	TRBJ2-2	few	-
TGTGCCAGCAGCGTTGGGACTAGCGGCACAGATACGCAGTATTTT	CASSVGTSGTDTQYF	TRBV9	TRBJ2-3	-	TRBD2
TGTGCCAGCCGTTCTGGGACAGGGGACATGAACACTGAAGCTTTCTTT	CASRSGTGDMNTEAFF	TRBV6-5	TRBJ1-1	once	TRBD1
TGTGCCAGTACCGCTCGACAGGGATCTCCTGAAAAACTGTTTTTT	CASTARQGSPEKLFF	TRBV19	TRBJ1-4	-	TRBD1
TGCGCCAGCAGCCAAACGCGGGGCACACCGAACACTGAAGCTTTCTTT	CASSQTRGTPNTEAFF	TRBV4-3	TRBJ1-1	-	-
TGTGCCAGTCATCGGGCGTCTGGGGCCAACGTCCTGACTTTC	CASHRASGANVLTF	TRBV6-5	TRBJ2-6	-	-
TGTGCCAGCAGCGGAAGACAGGGGGCGGGAAATGAGCAGTTCTTC	CASSGRQGAGNEQFF	TRBV2	TRBJ2-1	-	TRBD1
TGCGCCAGCAGTGTCAGCCCCCAAATCGTGGCCACCTTC	CASSVSPQIVATF	TRBV10-2	TRBJ1-2	-	-
TGTGCCAGCAGCTTAGCCGGGACCGGGGCGATGGAACTGTTTTTT	CASSLAGTGAMELFF	TRBV7-2	TRBJ1-4	-	-
TGTGCCAGCAGTCCGGCGGGGGGCCTGAACACTGAAGCTTTCTTT	CASSPAGGLNTEAFF	TRBV6-2/TRBV6-3	TRBJ1-1	-	-
TGTGCCAGCAGCTTAAGGGCTAGCGGGGGGAAATTCCAAGAGACCCAGTACTTC	CASSLRASGGKFQETQYF	TRBV7-2	TRBJ2-5	-	TRBD2
TGTGCCAGCAGCTCTAATGAGCAGTTCTTC	CASSSNEQFF	TRBV6-2/TRBV6-3	TRBJ2-1	-	-
TGTGCCAGCAGCCAAGCCCGGGACAGGGAAGAGACCCAGTACTTC	CASSQARDREETQYF	TRBV4-2	TRBJ2-5	-	TRBD1
TGTGCCAGCAGCCAGGGACAGGGCGAGTTTACCCACCTCCTTTCTGGAAACACCATATATTTT	CASSQGQGEFTHLLSGNTIYF	TRBV21-1	TRBJ1-3	-	-
TGCGCCAGCAGCCTATACTTTGACGCCACTGAAGCTTTCTTT	CASSLYFDATEAFF	TRBV5-1	TRBJ1-1	-	-
TGTGCCAGCAGCCTTGGACTAGCACAAGAGACCCAGTACTTC	CASSLGLAQETQYF	TRBV5-6	TRBJ2-5	-	TRBD2
TGCAGCGTGAGGAACAGGGACCCCAATCAGCCCCAGCATTTT	CSVRNRDPNQPQHF	TRBV29-1	TRBJ1-5	-	-
TGCAGCGTTGAAGATCGGCGGGACGGGCGGGCCCAGTACTTC	CSVEDRRDGRAQYF	TRBV29-1	TRBJ2-5	-	-
TGTGCCAGCAGCTTAGGGATTAGTCCCCGGACAGGGAGAAACACCATATATTTT	CASSLGISPRTGRNTIYF	TRBV7-9	TRBJ1-3	few	TRBD1
TGCGCCAGCAGCTCTACGGTGGGTGGTGGGGCAGATACGCAGTATTTT	CASSSTVGGGADTQYF	TRBV5-1	TRBJ2-3	-	-
TGTGCCAGCAGCTTAGCTTCACATAACACCGGGGAGCTGTTTTTT	CASSLASHNTGELFF	TRBV7-2	TRBJ2-2	-	-
TGTGCCAGCAGCGTCAGGGGCAGTTTTTTTAATTCACCCCTCCACTTT	CASSVRGSFFNSPLHF	TRBV2	TRBJ1-6	-	-
TGTGCCGGGACCTGGACGGACGGGCCGGCAGATACGCAGTATTTT	CAGTWTDGPADTQYF	TRBV6-5	TRBJ2-3	-	-
TGTGCCAGTAACCCAGCGGGGGCGGGGCAAGAGACCCAGTACTTC	CASNPAGAGQETQYF	TRBV19	TRBJ2-5	-	TRBD2
TGTGCTAGTGGCCGGGGACAGGGTGGTGAGACCCAGTACTTC	CASGRGQGGETQYF	TRBV12-5	TRBJ2-5	-	TRBD1
TGTGCCAGCAGTTCCCGCCCCGGGGCAAGTGTGGGTGGCTACACCTTC	CASSSRPGASVGGYTF	TRBV27	TRBJ1-2	-	-
TGCGCCAGCAGCACGGGACAGAGTAATTCACCCCTCCACTTT	CASSTGQSNSPLHF	TRBV5-1	TRBJ1-6	once	TRBD1
TGTGCCAGCAGCTTAAGGACAGACTATGGCTACACCTTC	CASSLRTDYGYTF	TRBV7-9	TRBJ1-2	once	-
TGTGCCAGTAGTCCCCGTCATCCTGCCGGGGAGCTGTTTTTT	CASSPRHPAGELFF	TRBV19	TRBJ2-2	-	-